This T cell receptor beta chain emerged from a study of vaccination and CD4 T cells after COVID-19. Overall study context: The stimulus for the cells was overlapping spike peptides derived from SARS-CoV-2, HCoV-NL63, HCoV-OC43 and HCoV-229E.

An Oncomine TCR Beta short-read assay was used to sequence the DNA from cultured CD4+ T cells. Using its own MiXCR run on the PCR reads, TCRdb lists one record per CDR3 protein. The profile shows 25,000 to 30,000 distinct CDR3 sequences, roughly 40% of them singletons. Notes on this clonotype: Its antigen is undetermined.

As to time point: late sampling 161 to 241 days after vaccination in three convalescent patients. Treatment reported: roughly nine-day PBMC culture with coronavirus spike peptide pools or control peptides (ViraFEST assay). Half the medium was replaced with fresh IL-2 medium on days 3 and 7. Culture proceeded for around 11 days, and CD4+ T cells were then isolated by negative selection. This sequence originates from a human donor who had recovered from COVID-19. Sequencing was performed on CD4+ T cells from blood, cultured in vitro, taken about 7 months after SARS-CoV-2 vaccination.

Here the CDR3 DNA reads TGTGCCAGCAGTTACGCACCATGGAGCACTGAAGCTTTCTTT. This gives the protein CASSYAPWSTEAFF. The chain joins TRBV6-5 to TRBJ1-1; no clear D. The CDR3 has 14 amino acids. Trimming cost V 2 bases and J 4 bases, with 11 bases left between them. Germline CDR1 MNHEY, CDR2 SVGAGI.